This T cell receptor (beta chain) was documented in a study of blood T cell repertoires in COVID-19. CDR1 SSHAT and CDR2 FNYEAQ come from the germline V gene (reference sequence). V shed 5 bases and J shed 3 bases, with 13 bases lying between them. This CDR3 contains 15 residues. Data came from immunoSEQ multiplex PCR; TCRdb stores just in-frame clones and leaves some out. The sample lists about 46,000 clones, about 89% occurring once. The chain combines TRBV7-7 with TRBJ1-4; D may be TRBD1 (6 bases). Input material: peripheral blood. The sequence derives from a human donor in a cohort sampled during active COVID-19. CDR3 protein: CASSQGAGANEKLFF. The CDR3 coding sequence is TGTGCCAGCAGCCAAGGGGCAGGGGCTAATGAAAAACTGTTTTTT.